This T cell receptor beta chain was identified in a study of T cells in Graves' hyperthyroidism and ophthalmopathy. Germline lookup yields CDR1 MDHEN and CDR2 SYDVKM. The germline V and J ends were trimmed by 6 bases and 6 bases, with 9 bases remaining between them. CDR3 size: 11 residues. Amplification yielded TCR beta CDR3 regions, with RNA transcripts as the source. HTBI primers drove first-round RT-PCR of the TCR CDR3. TCRdb re-called the multiplex PCR reads with MiXCR, one entry per CDR3 protein. Here the sample spans almost 250,000 distinct CDR3 sequences, around 24% being singletons. Input material: blood. V usage is TRBV28 and J usage is TRBJ2-7; no clear D gene. The TCR sequence derives from a woman aged 35 to 49 with Graves' ophthalmopathy. CDR3 bases: TGTGCCAGCAGACCGACTTGCGAGCAGTACTTC. Translation gives CASRPTCEQYF. Based on the CDR3 plus reference TRBV28 and TRBJ2-7, the full variable domain is DVKVTQSSRYLVKRTGEKVFLECVQDMDHENMFWYRQDPGLGLRLIYFSYDVKMKEKGDIPEGYSVSREKKERFSLILESASTNQTSMYLCASRPTCEQYFGPGTRLTVT.